The rows below give T cell receptor beta chains drawn from one sample of a study of T cells in Graves' hyperthyroidism and ophthalmopathy. TCRdb independently ran MiXCR on the multiplex PCR reads; one entry per CDR3 protein. The data contain approximately 600,000 distinct CDR3 sequences, about 14% of them singletons. Material: blood. These receptors were obtained from a woman aged 25 to 39 with Graves' hyperthyroidism that later progressed to Graves' ophthalmopathy. Each CDR3 is given with its conserved first and last residue. Each record gives: D gene, V gene, J gene, clone size, CDR3 DNA, CDR3 protein. The D gene is left open where the match is weak. For some rows the clone size is stated as once, few or many, or as a class when expanded; others skip it.

-	TRBV28	TRBJ1-5	-	TGTGCCGGCGGGGCGCAGGTACAGCCCCAGCATTTT	CAGGAQVQPQHF
-	TRBV2	TRBJ2-7	many	TGTGCCAGCAGTGGCACAGGGCACACTAACGAGCAGTACTTC	CASSGTGHTNEQYF
-	TRBV10-1	TRBJ2-1	many	TGCGCCAGCAGTGAGAGCTATAGTGGCATGCAGTTCTTC	CASSESYSGMQFF
-	TRBV2	TRBJ2-3	-	TGTGCCATGGGCAGGGATGATACGCAGTATTTT	CAMGRDDTQYF
-	TRBV27	TRBJ2-7	many	TGTGCCAGCAGTTCCACCCAGTACGAGCAGTACTTC	CASSSTQYEQYF
-	TRBV13	TRBJ2-1	-	TGTGCCAGCAGCTTAGAGCACACCTACAATGAGCAGTTCTTC	CASSLEHTYNEQFF
-	TRBV7-2	TRBJ1-5	-	TGTGCCAGCAGCCGCGGGGACGGTAGCAATCAGCCCCAGCATTTT	CASSRGDGSNQPQHF
TRBD2	TRBV6-2/TRBV6-3	TRBJ2-3	-	TGTGCCAGCAGGGGGACTAGCGGGAGGGTTTGGACAGATACGCAGTATTTT	CASRGTSGRVWTDTQYF
-	TRBV9	TRBJ1-3	few	TGTGCCAGCAGCGTTAGGGGGTCTCTGGAAGGAACCATATATTTT	CASSVRGSLEGTIYF
TRBD1	TRBV11-2	TRBJ2-7	-	TGTGCCAGCAGCAGACGGACAGGGCCCTACGAGCAGTACTTC	CASSRRTGPYEQYF
TRBD2	TRBV6-2/TRBV6-3	TRBJ2-7	many	TGTGCCAGCAGTTACTCAGCGGGGGCGAGATACGAGCAGTACTTC	CASSYSAGARYEQYF
-	TRBV11-3	TRBJ2-1	few	TGTGCCAGCAGCTTAGTCCTCGGCGATGAGCAGTTCTTC	CASSLVLGDEQFF
-	TRBV15	TRBJ2-3	many	TGTGCCACCAGCAGAAGTAGCGGAACCCCCGCAGATACGCAGTATTTT	CATSRSSGTPADTQYF
-	TRBV5-4	TRBJ2-7	many	TGTGCCAGCAGCTATACGGATAGCGGTGGCCTCTACGAGCAGTACTTC	CASSYTDSGGLYEQYF
TRBD1	TRBV20-1	TRBJ1-6	many	TGCAGTGCCAAGACAGGGCTGAGCTCCTATAATTCACCCCTCCACTTT	CSAKTGLSSYNSPLHF
-	TRBV28	TRBJ1-4	many	TGTGCCAGCAGTGCCAGGGGAAAACTGTTTTTT	CASSARGKLFF
-	TRBV7-2	TRBJ1-1	many	TGTGCCAGCAGGCAGGGTCCCCCCACTGAAGCTTTCTTT	CASRQGPPTEAFF
TRBD2	TRBV20-1	TRBJ2-1	many	TGCAGTGCTCAAGCCGGGACTAGCTTCGATGAGCAGTTCTTC	CSAQAGTSFDEQFF
TRBD1	TRBV12-3/TRBV12-4	TRBJ1-6	many	TGTGCCAGCAGTCCCGACAGGGGGGGTTATTCACCCCTCCACTTT	CASSPDRGGYSPLHF
TRBD2	TRBV13	TRBJ2-7	-	TGTGCCAGCAGCTTAGGGTTCGCTAGCGGGCCCTACGAGCAGTACTTC	CASSLGFASGPYEQYF
-	TRBV19	TRBJ1-2	many	TGTGCCAGTAGCCCTGAGGCTACTAACTATGGCTACACCTTC	CASSPEATNYGYTF
TRBD2	TRBV20-1	TRBJ2-3	-	TGCAGTGCTAGAGATCGACTAGCGGGAGTCCCAGATACGCAGTATTTT	CSARDRLAGVPDTQYF
-	TRBV2	TRBJ1-6	many	TGTGCCAGCAATGGGGGTGGGAATTCACCCCTCCACTTT	CASNGGGNSPLHF
TRBD2	TRBV27	TRBJ2-7	few	TGTGCCAGCAGTTTAGGCGGGAGGGATCCCTACGAGCAGTACTTC	CASSLGGRDPYEQYF
-	TRBV6-5	TRBJ2-7	few	TGTGCCAGCAGTTACTCTTCGGGGGAAACTACTCCCCGCGAGCAGTACTTC	CASSYSSGETTPREQYF
TRBD2	TRBV19	TRBJ2-7	many	TGTGCCAGTACCCCGCGGGAGGGCCAAACCTACGAGCAGTACTTC	CASTPREGQTYEQYF
TRBD2	TRBV19	TRBJ2-7	few	TGTGCCAGTACTATTGGGGGCGGGAGGATATACGAGCAGTACTTC	CASTIGGGRIYEQYF
-	TRBV24-1	TRBJ2-3	many	TGTGCCACCAGTGATTCCCCCGACTCAACAGATACGCAGTATTTT	CATSDSPDSTDTQYF
-	TRBV24-1	TRBJ1-5	many	TGTGCCACCAGACAGGGCGGAAGTCAGCCCCAGCATTTT	CATRQGGSQPQHF
TRBD2	TRBV14	TRBJ2-2	-	TGTGCCAGCAGCCAAGATAGGCGGGGGAAGAACACCGGGGAGCTGTTTTTT	CASSQDRRGKNTGELFF
-	TRBV7-2	TRBJ1-2	many	TGTGCCAGCAGCATGCGGGATTATGGCTACACCTTC	CASSMRDYGYTF
-	TRBV6-2/TRBV6-3	TRBJ1-5	many	TGTGCCAGCAGTTACTCGTTTAATAATCAGCCCCAGCATTTT	CASSYSFNNQPQHF
-	TRBV12-3/TRBV12-4	TRBJ2-3	many	TGTGCCAGCACTTTAATTGAGAATACGCAGTATTTT	CASTLIENTQYF
TRBD2	TRBV7-8	TRBJ2-3	-	TGTGCCAGCAGCTCCCGACAGCGGGAGGGCCCGTACAGCACAGATACGCAGTATTTT	CASSSRQREGPYSTDTQYF
TRBD1	TRBV12-3/TRBV12-4	TRBJ1-2	-	TGTGCCAGCAGTTTTTGGGACAGGGCAGGTGGCTACACCTTC	CASSFWDRAGGYTF
TRBD2	TRBV18	TRBJ2-1	-	TGTGCCAGCTCAGAGCGGGGGACCTACAATGAGCAGTTCTTC	CASSERGTYNEQFF
TRBD2	TRBV6-1	TRBJ2-1	many	TGTGCCAGCGGGACTAGCGACCTCAGGGAGCAGTTCTTC	CASGTSDLREQFF
TRBD2	TRBV20-1	TRBJ2-7	many	TGCAGTGCTAGACTTATCCTTGTGGGGACTAGCGGCAGGAGCTCCTACGAGCAGTACTTC	CSARLILVGTSGRSSYEQYF
-	TRBV6-1	TRBJ1-1	many	TGTGCCAGCAGTCCCCCACCTTATTCGGGGCACACTGAAGCTTTCTTT	CASSPPPYSGHTEAFF
TRBD2	TRBV10-3	TRBJ2-1	many	TGTGCCATCGGCGCTAGCGGGAGCAATGAGCAGTTCTTC	CAIGASGSNEQFF
-	TRBV5-6	TRBJ1-6	many	TGTGCCAGCAGCCGGTACAGGGCGGACAATTCACCCCTCCACTTT	CASSRYRADNSPLHF